Presented here are 26 T cell receptor beta chains from one specimen sequenced in a study of blood T cells in healthy people across ages. For the second PCR, which ran for about 6 to 11 cycles, a sample-barcoded 5' primer and a J-beta primer mix were used. TCRdb reprocessed the 5' RACE reads via MiXCR and lists one record per CDR3 protein. The top ten hold approximately 4% of the sample, which has 750,000 to 850,000 distinct CDR3 sequences, just under 25% seen once. Another study also made use of these data, one on T cells of mothers and their children.

The sequenced sample consisted of blood. The receptors stem from a boy between 10 and 17 years old in good health.

This clonotype was seen only a few times. The chain uses TRBV29-1 and TRBJ2-2; D uncertain. In germline, CDR1 is SQVTM, CDR2 ANQGSEA. CDR3 size: 12 residues. Trimming left V 5 bases short and J 7 bases short, with 11 bases between. The CDR3 bases are TGCAGCGTTTCTGGGGTTAACGGGGAGCTGTTTTTT. Amino acids: CSVSGVNGELFF.

As for this clonotype: Since no conserved phenylalanine or tryptophan closes the CDR3, a read error is the likely cause. The V gene is TRBV29-1, the J gene TRBJ2-5, with unresolved D. V lost 3 bases and J 5 bases, leaving 16 bases between the germline ends. Germline V lookup: CDR1 SQVTM, CDR2 ANQGSEA. This CDR3 contains 14 residues. The chain's CDR3 is CSVDPTSHGETQYS. In nucleotides, the CDR3 is TGCAGCGTTGATCCTACGTCCCATGGGGAGACCCAGTACTCC.

The chain carries TRBV4-3 and TRBJ1-4; D is unclear. This CDR3 is built from 15 residues. With 0 bases removed from V and 0 bases from J, the gap between germline ends came to 5 bases. The germline V gene has CDR1 LGHNA and CDR2 YSLEER. CDR3 in DNA: TGCGCCAGCAGCCAAGAGCATGCAACTAATGAAAAACTGTTTTTT. This encodes CASSQEHATNEKLFF.

The V call is TRBV21-1, the J call TRBJ2-6; TRBD1, as called in the table, went unchecked against the DNA. TRBV21-1 is termed a pseudogene. The CDR3 has 20 residues. CDR3 sequence reads: CASREYGDRGFWSGANVLTF. CDR3 bases: TGTGCCAGCAGAGAATATGGCGACAGGGGGTTTTGGTCTGGGGCCAACGTCCTGACTTTC.

The chain carries TRBV12-3 or TRBV12-4 and TRBJ2-1; tentatively, D is TRBD2 (5 bases). V shed 6 bases and J shed 1 base, with 13 bases lying between them. This CDR3 comprises 15 residues. In DNA, the CDR3 is TGTGCCAGCAGGGCGGATAGACTATCCTACAATGAGCAGTTCTTC. It encodes CASRADRLSYNEQFF.

The chain links TRBV12-3 or TRBV12-4 to TRBJ2-2, with D possibly TRBD2 on 5 matching bases. V lost 6 bases and J 4 bases, leaving 18 bases between the germline ends. This CDR3 has 16 amino acids. The CDR3 DNA reads TGTGCCAGCAGCCCCGTTTTCCGAGAGGGCACCGGGGAGCTGTTTTTT. Translating gives CASSPVFREGTGELFF.

The V call is TRBV29-1, the J call TRBJ2-1, with TRBD1 identical over 9 bases. TRBJ2-7 explains the end of the DNA better; the J call may be wrong. Germline CDR1 reads SQVTM; CDR2 reads ANQGSEA. CDR3 length equals 14 residues. The CDR3 is CSVLGTGKAYEQYF. Written as DNA, the CDR3 is TGCAGCGTTTTGGGGACAGGGAAGGCCTACGAGCAGTACTTC.

This chain links TRBV20-1 with TRBJ1-2, with TRBD1 matching 7 bases. Per the germline V gene, CDR1 is DFQATT and CDR2 is SNEGSKA (reference sequence). V shed 0 bases and J 3 bases; nucleotides not matched to a gene: 19. CDR3 length: 19 residues. As DNA, the CDR3 is TGCAGTGCTAGAGATGAAGCGGGTAGGGGGCTCTCGTCCGACTATGGCTACACCTTC. Translation: CSARDEAGRGLSSDYGYTF.

This clonotype was counted only a few times. The rearrangement uses TRBV5-5 and TRBJ2-5, with 8 bases identical to TRBD1. Germline CDR1 is SGHKS and CDR2 is YYEKEE (reference sequence). J lost 4 bases, V lost 4 bases, and 6 bases had no gene match. The CDR3 totals 14 residues. The CDR3: CASSPRTGTETQYF. CDR3 coding DNA: TGTGCCAGCAGCCCCCGGACAGGGACAGAGACCCAGTACTTC.

The J gene is TRBJ2-1, the V gene TRBV28; maybe TRBD1 (5 bases). There are 15 residues in the CDR3. V dropped 6 bases and J dropped 4 bases, with 16 bases sitting between them. The germline V gene encodes CDR1 MDHEN and CDR2 SYDVKM. Here the CDR3 reads CASRNNRLEYNEQFF. The CDR3 coding sequence is TGTGCCAGCAGGAACAACAGGTTGGAATACAATGAGCAGTTCTTC.

This clonotype came up a few times. CDR3 nucleotides: TGTGCCAGCAGTCCCGACAGAGATCTCACCGGGGAGCTGTTTTTT. It specifies CASSPDRDLTGELFF. The chain combines TRBV12-3 or TRBV12-4 with TRBJ2-2, with a tentative D call TRBD1 (5 bases). The CDR3 contains 15 residues. Trimming removed 5 bases from V and 4 bases from J, with 14 bases in between.

V gene TRBV28 combines with J gene TRBJ2-7; TRBD2 aligns across 8 bases. In germline, CDR1 is MDHEN, CDR2 SYDVKM. V shed 5 bases and J 7 bases; nucleotides not matched to a gene: 7. The CDR3 loop spans 13 amino acids. CDR3 region: CASSTGGDREQYF. As DNA, the CDR3 is TGTGCCAGCAGTACGGGGGGGGATCGGGAGCAGTACTTC.

This clonotype was found a few times. This chain connects TRBV9 to TRBJ1-4; D is unresolved. V lost 0 bases to trimming and J lost 8 bases, with 14 bases between them. The CDR3 runs to 15 residues. The germline V gene encodes CDR1 SGDLS and CDR2 YYNGEE. The CDR3 DNA reads as TGTGCCAGCAGCGTAGCTACGTTGGCCGAAGAAAAACTGTTTTTT. Amino acid sequence: CASSVATLAEEKLFF.

The rearrangement joins TRBV3-1 to TRBJ1-3, with 12 positions matching TRBD1. V was pared by 4 bases and J by 8 bases, with 9 bases of the junction left unmatched. This CDR3 has 16 amino acids. Germline V gene sequence: CDR1 LGHDT, CDR2 YNNKEL (reference sequence). CDR3 residues: CASSPRDRGQRDTIYF. CDR3 DNA: TGTGCCAGCAGCCCCCGGGACAGGGGGCAGAGAGACACCATATATTTT.

There are a few counts of this clonotype. The rearrangement links TRBV2 to TRBJ2-3; TRBD2 agrees at 7 bases. The CDR3 runs to 14 residues. V was clipped by 4 bases and J by 2 bases; unmatched bases: 3. CDR1 and CDR2 from the germline V gene are SNHLY and FYNNEI. Here the CDR3 DNA reads TGTGCCAGCAGTGGGGGGGGGACCACAGATACGCAGTATTTT. This sequence encodes CASSGGGTTDTQYF.

This clonotype was counted only a few times. The chain has TRBV27 and TRBJ2-1; the D is unclear. Matching the DNA end better, TRBJ2-7 makes the J call doubtful. The germline V gene encodes CDR1 MNHEY and CDR2 SMNVEV (reference sequence). This CDR3 comprises 13 residues. The CDR3 protein is CASSWGIGYEQYF. CDR3 nucleotides: TGTGCCAGCAGTTGGGGAATTGGGTACGAGCAGTACTTC.

V is TRBV12-3 or TRBV12-4 and J is TRBJ1-2; 8 bases fit TRBD1. V shed 5 bases and J 6 bases; nucleotides not matched to a gene: 5. The CDR3 consists of 13 residues. DNA of the CDR3: TGTGCCAGCAGTCCCTGGACAGGGAATGGCTACACCTTC. This encodes CASSPWTGNGYTF.

V usage is TRBV27 and J usage is TRBJ1-4; D not resolved. Germline V gene lookup returns CDR1 MNHEY and CDR2 SMNVEV (reference sequence). This CDR3 contains 11 residues. Trimming left V 6 bases short and J 7 bases short, with 6 bases between. The CDR3 DNA reads as TGTGCCAGCAGGAACGGTGAAAAACTGTTTTTT. This translates into CASRNGEKLFF.

This chain connects TRBV12-3 or TRBV12-4 to TRBJ1-2; D is ambiguous. V lost 6 bases and J 5 bases, leaving 10 bases between the germline ends. This CDR3 has 12 residues. Written as DNA, the CDR3 is TGTGCCAGCAGCCCCTGGGGATATGGCTACACCTTC. Translated, it gives CASSPWGYGYTF.

J is TRBJ2-3 and V is TRBV20-1; 12 bases align to TRBD1. V lost 4 bases to trimming and J lost 6 bases; unmatched junction nucleotides: 2. Germline values: CDR1 DFQATT, CDR2 SNEGSKA (reference sequence). The CDR3 runs 13 residues. DNA for the CDR3: TGCAGTGCTAAGGGACAGGGGGCGGATACGCAGTATTTT. Amino acid sequence: CSAKGQGADTQYF.

V and J are TRBV20-1 and TRBJ2-3, with a weak D call TRBD2 (6 bases). CDR3 size: 13 residues. The V gene's germline CDR1 is DFQATT and CDR2 SNEGSKA (reference sequence). Trimming cost V 4 bases and J 2 bases, with 10 bases left between them. The CDR3 DNA sequence: TGCAGTGCTATCAGGGACTCCACAGATACGCAGTATTTT. It yields the protein CSAIRDSTDTQYF.

The J gene is TRBJ2-5, the V gene TRBV6-6; 7 bases are a match to TRBD2. The CDR3 runs to 15 residues. Germline loops: CDR1 MNHNY, CDR2 SVGAGI (reference sequence). After removal of 0 bases from V and 1 base from J, the junction contained 2 bases not matched to a gene. DNA of the CDR3: TGTGCCAGCAGTTACTCCGGGACTACCCAAGAGACCCAGTACTTC. Residues: CASSYSGTTQETQYF.

This clonotype showed up just a few times. This chain links TRBV29-1 with TRBJ2-6; D is ambiguous. V lost 4 bases, J lost 2 bases, and 6 bases lay in between. The germline V gene has CDR1 SQVTM and CDR2 ANQGSEA. The CDR3 loop spans 13 amino acids. Here the CDR3 DNA reads TGCAGCGTTGTATTAACTGGGGCCAACGTCCTGACTTTC. Translated, it gives CSVVLTGANVLTF.

The chain employs TRBV4-2 and TRBJ2-5; 11 nucleotides agree with TRBD2. This CDR3 region has 18 residues. The junction had 9 bases not matched to a gene; V was cut back by 2 bases and J by 1 base. Per the germline V gene, CDR1 is LGHNA and CDR2 is YNFKEQ. CDR3: CASSQRSSGGFIQETQYF. In nucleotides, the CDR3 is TGTGCCAGCAGCCAAAGGTCTAGCGGGGGGTTCATCCAAGAGACCCAGTACTTC.

This clonotype was counted between two and nine times. The chain joins TRBV29-1 to TRBJ2-2; no firm D call. The CDR3 sequence is 12 residues long. Germline CDR1 reads SQVTM; CDR2 reads ANQGSEA. V lost 7 bases to trimming and J lost 5 bases, with 11 bases between them. The CDR3 sequence: CSAIEGTGELFF. The CDR3 region has the DNA TGCAGCGCCATTGAAGGGACCGGGGAGCTGTTTTTT.

The V call is TRBV29-1, the J call TRBJ2-3; 12 nucleotides match TRBD2. Trimming removed 3 bases from V and 7 bases from J; junction bases left unmatched: 14. Germline V gene sequence: CDR1 SQVTM, CDR2 ANQGSEA. The CDR3 length is 17 residues. CDR3 in DNA: TGCAGCGTTGATTCTAGCGGGGGGGCCGATCCCGTTAATACGCAGTATTTT. Translated, it gives CSVDSSGGADPVNTQYF.